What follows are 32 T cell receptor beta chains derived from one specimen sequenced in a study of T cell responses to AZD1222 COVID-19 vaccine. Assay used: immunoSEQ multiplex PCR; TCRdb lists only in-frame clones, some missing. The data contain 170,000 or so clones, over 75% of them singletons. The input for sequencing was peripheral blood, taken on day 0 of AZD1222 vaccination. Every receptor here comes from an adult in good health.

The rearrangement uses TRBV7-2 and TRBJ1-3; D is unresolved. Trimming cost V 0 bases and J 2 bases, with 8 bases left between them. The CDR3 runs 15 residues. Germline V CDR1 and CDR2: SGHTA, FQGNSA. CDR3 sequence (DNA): TGTGCCAGCAGCTTAGCGCACCTTACTGGAAACACCATATATTTT. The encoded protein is CASSLAHLTGNTIYF.

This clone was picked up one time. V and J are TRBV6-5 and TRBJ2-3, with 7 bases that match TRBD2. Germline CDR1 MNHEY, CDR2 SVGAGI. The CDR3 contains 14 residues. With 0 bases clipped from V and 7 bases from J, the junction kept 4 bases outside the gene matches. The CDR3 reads CASSYSMGGNTQYF. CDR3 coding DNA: TGTGCCAGCAGTTACTCGATGGGGGGGAATACGCAGTATTTT.

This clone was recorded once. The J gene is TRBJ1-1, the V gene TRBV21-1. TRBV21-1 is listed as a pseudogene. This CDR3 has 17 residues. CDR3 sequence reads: CARVPLGPLLCLTEAFF. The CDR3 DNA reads TGTGCCAGGGTTCCTCTGGGACCGCTGCTATGTCTCACTGAAGCTTTCTTT.

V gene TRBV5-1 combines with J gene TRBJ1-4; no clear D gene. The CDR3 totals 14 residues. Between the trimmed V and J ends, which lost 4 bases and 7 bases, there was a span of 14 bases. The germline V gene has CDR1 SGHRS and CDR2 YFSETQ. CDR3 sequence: CASSADMSGEKLFF. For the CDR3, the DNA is TGCGCCAGCAGCGCCGACATGTCAGGTGAAAAACTGTTTTTT.

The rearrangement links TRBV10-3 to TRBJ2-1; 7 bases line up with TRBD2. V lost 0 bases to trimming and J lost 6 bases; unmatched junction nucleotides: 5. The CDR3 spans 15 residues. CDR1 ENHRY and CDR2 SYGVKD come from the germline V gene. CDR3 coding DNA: TGTGCCATCAGTGAGTCCAGCGGGGCTCGCAATGAGCAGTTCTTC. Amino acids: CAISESSGARNEQFF.

DNA of the CDR3: TGTGCCAGCAGCTCAGGGGGACCCAATCAGCCCCAGCATTTT. Residues: CASSSGGPNQPQHF. This chain joins TRBV5-4 and TRBJ1-5; 7 bases agree with TRBD1. The CDR3 length is 14 residues. Germline lookup yields CDR1 SGHNT and CDR2 YYREEE (reference sequence). The junction had 3 bases not matched to a gene; V was cut back by 3 bases and J by 3 bases.

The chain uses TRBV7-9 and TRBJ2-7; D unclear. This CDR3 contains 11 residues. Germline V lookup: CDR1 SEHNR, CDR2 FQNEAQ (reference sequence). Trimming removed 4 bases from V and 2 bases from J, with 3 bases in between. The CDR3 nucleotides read TGTGCCAGCAGCTGGACCTACGAGCAGTACTTC. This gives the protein CASSWTYEQYF.

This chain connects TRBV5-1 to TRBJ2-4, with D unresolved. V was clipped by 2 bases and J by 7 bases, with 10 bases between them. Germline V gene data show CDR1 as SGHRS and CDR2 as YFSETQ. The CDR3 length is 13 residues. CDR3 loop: CASSLTEFNIQYF. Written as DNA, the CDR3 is TGCGCCAGCAGCTTAACAGAGTTCAACATTCAGTACTTC.

The CDR3 sequence is CASRGGGSSHEQYF. In DNA form, the CDR3 reads TGTGCCAGCAGGGGCGGGGGCAGCTCTCACGAGCAGTACTTC. This chain joins TRBV6-5 and TRBJ2-7; D may be TRBD2 (7 bases). Germline-derived CDR1 and CDR2 are MNHEY and SVGAGI. The germline V and J ends were trimmed by 6 bases and 5 bases, with 17 bases remaining between them. The CDR3 is made up of 14 amino acids.

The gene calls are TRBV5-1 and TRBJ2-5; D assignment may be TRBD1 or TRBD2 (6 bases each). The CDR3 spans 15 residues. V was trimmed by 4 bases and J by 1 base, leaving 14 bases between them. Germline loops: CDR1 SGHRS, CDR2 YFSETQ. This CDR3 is CASSLIQGGQETQYF. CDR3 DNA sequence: TGCGCCAGCAGCCTCATACAGGGAGGCCAAGAGACCCAGTACTTC.

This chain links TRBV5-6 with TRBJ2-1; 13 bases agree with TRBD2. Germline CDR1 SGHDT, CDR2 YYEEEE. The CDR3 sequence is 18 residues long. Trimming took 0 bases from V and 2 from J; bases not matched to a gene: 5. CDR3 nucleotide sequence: TGTGCCAGCAGCTTGGAACTAGCGGGGGGGTTCGCCTACAATGAGCAGTTCTTC. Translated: CASSLELAGGFAYNEQFF.

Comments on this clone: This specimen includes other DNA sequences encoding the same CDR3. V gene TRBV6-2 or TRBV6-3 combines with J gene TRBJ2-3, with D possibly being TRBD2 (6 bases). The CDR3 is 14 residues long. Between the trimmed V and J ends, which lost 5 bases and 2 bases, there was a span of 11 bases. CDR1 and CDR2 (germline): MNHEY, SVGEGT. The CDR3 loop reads CASSRRGYTDTQYF. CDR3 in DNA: TGTGCCAGCAGTCGCCGGGGGTACACAGATACGCAGTATTTT.

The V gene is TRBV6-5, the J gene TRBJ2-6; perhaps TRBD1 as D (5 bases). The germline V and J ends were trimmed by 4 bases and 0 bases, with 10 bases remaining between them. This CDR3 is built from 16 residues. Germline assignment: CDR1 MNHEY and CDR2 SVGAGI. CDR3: CASSSGHRSGANVLTF. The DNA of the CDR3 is TGTGCCAGCAGTTCAGGGCATCGCTCTGGGGCCAACGTCCTGACTTTC.

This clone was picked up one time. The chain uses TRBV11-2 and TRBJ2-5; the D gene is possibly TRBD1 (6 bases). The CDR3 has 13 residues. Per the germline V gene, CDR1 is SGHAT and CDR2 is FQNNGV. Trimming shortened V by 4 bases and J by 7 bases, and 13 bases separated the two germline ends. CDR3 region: CASSSWGQATQYF. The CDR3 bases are TGTGCCAGCAGCTCGTGGGGGCAGGCGACCCAGTACTTC. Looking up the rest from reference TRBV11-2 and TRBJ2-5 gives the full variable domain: EAGVAQSPRYKIIEKRQSVAFWCNPISGHATLYWYQQILGQGPKLLIQFQNNGVVDDSQLPKDRFSAERLKGVDSTLKIQPAKLEDSAVYLCASSSWGQATQYFGPGTRLLVL.

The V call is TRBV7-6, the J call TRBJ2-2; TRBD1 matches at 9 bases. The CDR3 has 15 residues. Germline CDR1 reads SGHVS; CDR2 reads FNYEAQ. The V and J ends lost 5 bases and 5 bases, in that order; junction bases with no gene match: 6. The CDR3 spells CASSTGGAGTGELFF. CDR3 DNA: TGTGCCAGCAGCACAGGGGGCGCGGGTACCGGGGAGCTGTTTTTT.

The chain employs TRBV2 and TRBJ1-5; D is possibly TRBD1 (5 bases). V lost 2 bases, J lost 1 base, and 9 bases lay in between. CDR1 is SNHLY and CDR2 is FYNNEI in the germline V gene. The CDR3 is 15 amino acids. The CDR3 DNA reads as TGTGCCAGCAGTGAATCGGGGACCAGCAATCAGCCCCAGCATTTT. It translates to CASSESGTSNQPQHF.

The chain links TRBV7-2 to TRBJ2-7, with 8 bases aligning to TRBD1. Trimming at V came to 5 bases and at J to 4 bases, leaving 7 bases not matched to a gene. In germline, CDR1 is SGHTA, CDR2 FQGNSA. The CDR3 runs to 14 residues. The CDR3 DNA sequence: TGTGCCAGCAGCGCTCCCAGGGGGCCATACGAGCAGTACTTC. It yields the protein CASSAPRGPYEQYF.

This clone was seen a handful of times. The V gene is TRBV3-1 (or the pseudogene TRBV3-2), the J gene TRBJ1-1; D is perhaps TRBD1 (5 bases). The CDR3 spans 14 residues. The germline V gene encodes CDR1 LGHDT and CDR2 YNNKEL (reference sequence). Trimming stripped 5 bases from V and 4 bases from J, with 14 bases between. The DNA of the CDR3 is TGTGCCAGCAGCACATACGGGGGGATCACTGAAGCTTTCTTT. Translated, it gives CASSTYGGITEAFF.

CDR3 coding DNA: TGTGCCAGCAGTAACCTCGGACAGGGGTTCTGGGGCTACACCTTC. Its protein product is CASSNLGQGFWGYTF. This chain connects TRBV27 to TRBJ1-2; 9 bases match TRBD1. This CDR3 region has 15 residues. V gave up 5 bases and J gave up 8 bases; unmatched junction bases: 12. Germline CDR1 and CDR2: MNHEY and SMNVEV (reference sequence).

CDR3 protein: CASSLGVGGEGYGYTF. CDR3 bases: TGTGCCAGCAGCTTAGGAGTCGGGGGCGAAGGCTATGGCTACACCTTC. The genes are TRBV7-9 and TRBJ1-2, with D tentatively TRBD1 (6 bases). Germline loops: CDR1 SEHNR, CDR2 FQNEAQ (reference sequence). Trimming stripped 1 base from V and 4 bases from J, with 16 bases between. CDR3 length equals 16 residues.

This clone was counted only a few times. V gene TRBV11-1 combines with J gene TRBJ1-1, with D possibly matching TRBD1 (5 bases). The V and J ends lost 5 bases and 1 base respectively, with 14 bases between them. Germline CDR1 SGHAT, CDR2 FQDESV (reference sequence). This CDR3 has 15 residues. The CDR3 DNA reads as TGTGCCAGCAGCCCCCACTCCGACAGGAACACTGAAGCTTTCTTT. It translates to CASSPHSDRNTEAFF.

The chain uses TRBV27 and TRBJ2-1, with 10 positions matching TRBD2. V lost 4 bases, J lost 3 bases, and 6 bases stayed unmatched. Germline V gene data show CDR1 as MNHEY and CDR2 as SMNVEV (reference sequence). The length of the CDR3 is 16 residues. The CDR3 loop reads CASSWLTSGDYNEQFF. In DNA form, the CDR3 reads TGTGCCAGCAGTTGGCTAACTAGCGGGGACTACAATGAGCAGTTCTTC.

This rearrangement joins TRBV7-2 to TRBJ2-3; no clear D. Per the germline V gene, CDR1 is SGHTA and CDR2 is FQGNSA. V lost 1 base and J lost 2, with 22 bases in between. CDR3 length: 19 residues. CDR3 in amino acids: CASSLVSIWSPKPTDTQYF. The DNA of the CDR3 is TGTGCCAGCAGCTTAGTTAGTATCTGGTCGCCCAAGCCCACAGATACGCAGTATTTT.

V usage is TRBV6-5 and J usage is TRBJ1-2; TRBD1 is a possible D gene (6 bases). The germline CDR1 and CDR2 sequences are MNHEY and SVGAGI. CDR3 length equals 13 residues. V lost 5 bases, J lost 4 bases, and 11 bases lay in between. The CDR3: CASSMDRGYGYTF. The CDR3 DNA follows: TGTGCCAGCAGTATGGACAGAGGCTATGGCTACACCTTC.

The CDR3 loop is CASSPWDSGKTQYF. The CDR3 DNA reads as TGTGCCAGCAGCCCTTGGGACAGTGGAAAGACCCAGTACTTC. J is TRBJ2-5 and V is TRBV7-2; 7 positions match TRBD1. Unmatched junction bases numbered 9, after V lost 5 bases and J lost 6 bases. Germline loops: CDR1 SGHTA, CDR2 FQGNSA. The CDR3 sequence is 14 residues long.

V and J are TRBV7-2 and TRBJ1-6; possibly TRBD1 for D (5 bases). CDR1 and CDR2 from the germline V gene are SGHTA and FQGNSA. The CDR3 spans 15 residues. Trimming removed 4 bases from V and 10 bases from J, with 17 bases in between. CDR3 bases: TGTGCCAGCAGCTCCTTCCGGCAGGGAGGCTCACCCCTCCACTTT. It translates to CASSSFRQGGSPLHF.

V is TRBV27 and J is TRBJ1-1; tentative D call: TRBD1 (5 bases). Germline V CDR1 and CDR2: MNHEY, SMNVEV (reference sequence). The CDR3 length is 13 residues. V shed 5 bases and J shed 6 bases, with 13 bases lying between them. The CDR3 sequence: CASSPGTDPEAFF. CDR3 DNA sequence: TGTGCCAGCAGTCCGGGGACGGACCCTGAAGCTTTCTTT.

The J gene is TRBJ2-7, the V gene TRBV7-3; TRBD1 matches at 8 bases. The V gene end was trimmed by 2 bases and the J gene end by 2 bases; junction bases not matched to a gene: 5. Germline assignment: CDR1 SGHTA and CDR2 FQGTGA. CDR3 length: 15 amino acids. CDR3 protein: CASSLAGGIPYEQYF. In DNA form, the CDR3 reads TGTGCCAGCAGCTTAGCAGGGGGCATCCCCTACGAGCAGTACTTC.

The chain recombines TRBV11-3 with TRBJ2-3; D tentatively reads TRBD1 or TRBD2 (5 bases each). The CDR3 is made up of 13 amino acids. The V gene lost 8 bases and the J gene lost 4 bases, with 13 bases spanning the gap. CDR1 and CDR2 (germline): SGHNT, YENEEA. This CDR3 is CASQPGPSDTQYF. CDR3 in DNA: TGTGCCAGCCAACCGGGGCCGTCAGATACGCAGTATTTT.

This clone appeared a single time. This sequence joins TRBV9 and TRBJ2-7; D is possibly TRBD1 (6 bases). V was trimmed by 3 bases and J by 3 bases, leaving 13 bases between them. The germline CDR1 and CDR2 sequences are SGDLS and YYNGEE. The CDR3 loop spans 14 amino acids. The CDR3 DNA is TGTGCCAGCAGCGCACCTTCAGGGGACTACGAGCAGTACTTC. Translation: CASSAPSGDYEQYF.

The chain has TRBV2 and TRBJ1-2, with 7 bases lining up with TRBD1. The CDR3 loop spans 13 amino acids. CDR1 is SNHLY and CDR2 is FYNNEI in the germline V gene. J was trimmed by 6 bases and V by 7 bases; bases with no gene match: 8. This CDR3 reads CASTRQGADGYTF. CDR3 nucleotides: TGTGCCAGCACCCGACAGGGAGCAGATGGCTACACCTTC.

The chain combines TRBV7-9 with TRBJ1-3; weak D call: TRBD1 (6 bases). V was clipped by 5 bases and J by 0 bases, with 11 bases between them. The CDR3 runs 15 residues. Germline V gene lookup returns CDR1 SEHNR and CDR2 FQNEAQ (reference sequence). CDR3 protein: CASSPDRTSGNTIYF. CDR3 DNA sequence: TGTGCCAGCAGCCCTGACAGGACCTCTGGAAACACCATATATTTT.